The entry that follows covers one T cell receptor beta chain sequence. What this receptor recognizes is not known. No per-base quality is available; no much larger clone lies one base away. Collaborating institutions collected whole blood in K2EDTA tubes following their own protocols. For TCRbeta analysis, collaborator samples were shipped as frozen whole blood, as isolated PBMCs, or as DNA extracted from either sample type. TCRbeta CDR3 regions were amplified from genomic DNA by means of the immunoSEQ Assay, a bias-controlled multiplex PCR. The authors' analysis ran thus. The number of nucleated cells in each sample was estimated by amplification of reference gene primers within the assay. To quantify the absolute abundance of each unique TCRbeta CDR3 rearrangement, sequence reads were collapsed and filtered. For each sample, productive Simpson clonality was calculated by taking the square root of Simpson's diversity index across productive rearrangements. Drawn from immuneACCESS, this table holds only the in-frame rearrangements with V and J called that TCRdb kept. Clones are partly lost; checked studies trace under half to an unresolved V gene and leave the rest unexplained. That table gives V, J and clone size, and the DNA gave D and trimming. The sample table lists 310,000 or so clones, 86% of them with a count of one. Together, the top ten hold under 2% of the sample.

These data come from a study of blood T cell repertoires in COVID-19 (dated by TCRdb to 2020 to 2022). Turning to the overall study: Samples from collaborators originated in the United States, Italy and Spain and spanned both the acute and convalescent phases of COVID-19. Sample metadata almost always included a de-identified subject ID, COVID-19 status, age in years and sex. The material from the prospective study consisted of cDNA or gDNA derived from T cells, B-cell-depleted T cells, or PBMCs. The repertoires were released in a freely available public database meant as a resource for research on the immune response to SARS-CoV-2. Subjects who had been exposed to COVID-19, were actively infected with it, or had recovered from it provided the deeply sampled blood TCRbeta repertoires that made up the dataset. Samples were obtained from the ongoing ImmuneRACE study (first 160 participants) and from 1,254 subjects provided by 6 global collaborators. Where available, HLA class I and class II types were obtained from metadata supplied by the sample provider rather than from assay-based typing. On the study overall, not on this receptor specifically: Clinical and demographic metadata were provided uncurated, with the amount varying by source and participant.

Specimen: peripheral blood. This sequence originates from a woman aged 45-65 years with acute or convalescent COVID-19.

In nucleotides, the sequence is TGTGCCAGCAGCAAAGGGAATCCTGGACAGGGTCGAGAGGGGTTGTGTGCTACGAGGGAGCAGTACTTC. The resulting protein is CASSKGNPGQGREGLCATREQYF. The sequence links TRBV21-1 to TRBJ2-7; TRBD1 is the table's D call, not checked against the DNA. TRBV21-1 is flagged as a pseudogene. Including cysteine and phenylalanine, the CDR3 has 23 amino acids. Kept here is only the CDR3 DNA, which spans 69 bases and is read in frame from base 1.